These 25 T cell receptor delta chains came from one sample sequenced in a study of gamma-delta T cells after stem cell transplantation. TCRdb processed the RT-PCR reads again with the CATT caller. The data contain 2,000 to 3,000 delta-chain clones, 20% to 25% of them singletons. Material: gamma-delta T cells. Receptors were obtained from a human donor. It is not recorded whose cells these are; they may come from a transplant donor.

This clone was picked up one time. A read error is the likely source, as a far larger clone sits one nucleotide away. The J gene is TRDJ2, the V gene TRDV2; TRDD3 aligns across 13 bases. Germline CDR1 GEAIGNYY, CDR2 EKD. The CDR3 length is 21 residues. The CDR3 here is CACDTSVTGGYGKVLTSQLFF. The CDR3 DNA is TGTGCCTGTGACACCTCGGTCACTGGGGGATACGGGAAGGTTTTGACATCACAACTCTTCTTT.

The V call is TRDV1, the J call TRDJ1; tentative D call: TRDD3 (5 bases). This CDR3 has 23 amino acids. Germline values: CDR1 TSWWSYY, CDR2 QGS. Trimming removed 3 bases at V and 0 bases at J, with 35 bases between. CDR3 DNA sequence: TGTGCTCTTGGGGACACTTACCCCCTTTCTATCCATCTCTGGGTCGGATACACCGATAAACTCATCTTT. Its translation is CALGDTYPLSIHLWVGYTDKLIF.

A few counts support this clone. Other DNA sequences of this sample code for an identical CDR3. This rearrangement joins TRDV1 to TRDJ1; D may be TRDD3 (8 bases). The CDR3 is made up of 23 amino acids. Germline V CDR1 and CDR2: TSWWSYY, QGS. Trimming removed 2 bases at V and 3 bases at J, with 37 bases between. CDR3 coding DNA: TGTGCTCTTGGGGAAAACGAGTGGTTCCTACGACCACTGGGGGCCACGAGGGCCGATAAACTCATCTTT. Protein sequence: CALGENEWFLRPLGATRADKLIF.

The sample holds a few counts of this clone. A single base separates this from a much larger clone, so it may be a read error. V and J are TRDV2 and TRDJ3, with TRDD3 identical over 10 bases. Per germline, CDR1 GEAIGNYY and CDR2 EKD. V was pared by 5 bases and J by 2 bases, with 5 bases of the junction left unmatched. This CDR3 contains 17 residues. CDR3 in DNA: TGTGCCTGTGGCTACTGGGGGATCACCTGGGACACCCGACAGATGTTTTTC. Translated, it gives CACGYWGITWDTRQMFF.

With regard to this clone: A much bigger clone sits one base away, suggesting this may be a read error. This chain joins TRDV2 and TRDJ3, with a weak D call TRDD3 (5 bases). The CDR3 is 15 residues long. Germline loops: CDR1 GEAIGNYY, CDR2 EKD. The DNA for the CDR3 is TGTGCCTGTGACATTCCCTCCTGGGACACCCGAAAGATGTTTTTC. It is translated as CACDIPSWDTRKMFF.

Notes on this clone: This sequence may be a read error, since a much larger clone differs from it by one base. At the DNA level, this CDR3 is encoded by other sequences in the same sample as well. The rearrangement uses TRDV1 and TRDJ2, with a weak D call TRDD3 (5 bases). V was cut by 6 bases and J by 10 bases, with 9 bases left in between. Germline lookup yields CDR1 TSWWSYY and CDR2 QGS. The CDR3 loop spans 11 amino acids. The DNA for the CDR3 is TGTGCTCTTGGCGTAGGGGGACAACTCTTCTTT. Protein: CALGVGGQLFF.

As concerns this clone: This may arise from a read error, as a much more abundant clone is one base away. The sample holds other DNA sequences that translate to the same CDR3. This sequence joins TRDV3 and TRDJ1, with D unresolved. This CDR3 spans 11 amino acids. Looked up from germline, CDR1 is TVYSNPD and CDR2 is GDNSRS (reference sequence). Trimming took 2 bases from V and 9 from J, leaving 13 bases between them. CDR3: CAFRGLLELIF. The CDR3 coding sequence is TGTGCCTTTCGAGGCCTGTTAGAACTCATCTTT.

For this clone: This likely came from a read error, as a far larger clone is one base away. The CDR3 bases are TGTGCCTGTGACAGCCTTCCTACTTACTGGGGGATACGCTCCTGGGACGCCCGACAGATGTTTTTC. It specifies CACDSLPTYWGIRSWDARQMFF. The chain combines TRDV2 with TRDJ3; 13 bases align to TRDD3. Germline CDR1 and CDR2: GEAIGNYY and EKD. The CDR3 has 22 amino acids.

This clone was detected only a few times. This is likely an artifact of a read error, given a far larger clone one base away. This chain connects TRDV2 to TRDJ3, with 7 bases lining up with TRDD3. Germline V lookup: CDR1 GEAIGNYY, CDR2 EKD. This CDR3 region has 17 residues. The CDR3 DNA is TGTGCCTGTGACACCTGGGGGAGCTCCTGGGACATCCGACAGATGTTTTTC. Its translation: CACDTWGSSWDIRQMFF.

Regarding this clone: A much more abundant neighbour one base away suggests this may be a read error. The gene calls are TRDV2 and TRDJ3; 7 bases fit TRDD3. Germline-derived CDR1 and CDR2 are GEAIGNYY and EKD. The CDR3 totals 21 residues. The CDR3: CACDTGGLGGRPSCDTRQMFF. The CDR3 nucleotides read TGTGCCTGTGACACCGGAGGGCTGGGGGGACGACCCTCCTGTGACACCCGACAGATGTTTTTC.

This clone is deemed medium-sized (0.01 to 0.1%). The chain employs TRDV3 and TRDJ1, with 7 bases aligning to TRDD3. The CDR3 covers 14 residues. Germline CDR1 is TVYSNPD and CDR2 is GDNSRS (reference sequence). With V trimmed by 5 bases and J by 7 bases, 16 bases remained unmatched. The CDR3 DNA sequence: TGTGCCGGGGGTACTGGGGATTTCCAAGGTAAACTCATCTTT. Encoded protein: CAGGTGDFQGKLIF.

As regards this clone: A much larger clone lies a single base off, so this may be a read error. The V call is TRDV2, the J call TRDJ3, with TRDD3 matching over 7 bases. Germline-derived CDR1 and CDR2 are GEAIGNYY and EKD. The CDR3 has 18 residues. Germline trimming cut 3 bases from V and 2 bases from J; bases unmatched to any gene: 9. Here the CDR3 DNA reads TGTGCCTGTGACCCCCTGGGGGGGAGCCCCTGGGACACCCGACAGATGTTTTTC. It specifies CACDPLGGSPWDTRQMFF.

Regarding this clone: A junction boundary mismatches the germline segment, possibly from a read error. The chain uses TRDV1 and TRDJ1; TRDD3 aligns across 12 bases. Germline V gene sequence: CDR1 TSWWSYY, CDR2 QGS. There are 19 residues in the CDR3. The CDR3 DNA follows: TGTGCTCTTGGGGAACCCGCCCCCTGGGGGATACGCCGGGACGATGAACTCATCTTT. Translation gives CALGEPAPWGIRRDDELIF.

This clone is labeled as large (0.1 to 1%). CDR3: CACDTGDWVDKLIF. CDR3 nucleotide sequence: TGTGCCTGTGACACCGGGGACTGGGTCGATAAACTCATCTTT. This sequence joins TRDV2 and TRDJ1, with D possibly being TRDD3 (6 bases). V was trimmed by 0 bases and J by 4 bases, leaving 11 bases between them. Germline V gene sequence: CDR1 GEAIGNYY, CDR2 EKD. This CDR3 comprises 14 residues.

Concerning this clone: This clone may be a read error of a much larger clone one base away. The V call is TRDV2, the J call TRDJ3; the match to TRDD3 covers 11 bases. Germline assignment: CDR1 GEAIGNYY and CDR2 EKD. J gave up 2 bases and V 0 bases, and 5 bases lay outside the gene matches. This CDR3 comprises 19 residues. CDR3 coding DNA: TGTGCCTGTGACACCGGTTCTGGGGGATACACCTGGGACACCCGACAGATGTTTTTC. This sequence encodes CACDTGSGGYTWDTRQMFF.

This clone is categorized as large (0.1 to 1%). The chain uses TRDV2 and TRDJ3, with a tentative D call TRDD3 (5 bases). This CDR3 is 19 amino acids long. Germline CDR1 is GEAIGNYY and CDR2 is EKD. V lost 0 bases to trimming and J lost 2 bases, with 16 bases between them. The CDR3, as DNA: TGTGCCTGTGACACCGGGGGGCATGGGGACCCCTGGGACACCCGACAGATGTTTTTC. Translation gives CACDTGGHGDPWDTRQMFF.

Note on this clone: The sample holds other DNA sequences that translate to the same CDR3. Here the CDR3 DNA reads TGTGCCCGGCCCGCCTGCCTACCTGGGGATACGACCGATAAACTCATCTTT. Protein sequence: CARPACLPGDTTDKLIF. The V and J genes are TRDV3 and TRDJ1; TRDD3 aligns across 9 bases. CDR1 is TVYSNPD, CDR2 GDNSRS, per germline (reference sequence). The CDR3 runs to 17 residues. The ends lost 5 bases at V and 2 bases at J; junction bases unmatched: 18. Full variable domain (remainder filled in from reference TRDV3 and TRDJ1): CDKVTQSSPDQTVASGSEVVLLCTYDTVYSNPDLFWYRIRPDYSFQFVFYGDNSRSEGADFTQGRFSVKHILTQKAFHLVISPVRTEDSATYYCARPACLPGDTTDKLIFGKGTRVTVEP.

This clone is large. The V call is TRDV1, the J call TRDJ1, with 10 bases lining up with TRDD3. The J segment lost 0 bases and the V segment lost 2 bases, leaving 12 bases of the junction unmatched. The CDR3 contains 19 residues. Germline V gene lookup returns CDR1 TSWWSYY and CDR2 QGS. The CDR3 DNA sequence: TGTGCTCTTGGGGAATATTCCTACTGGGGGATGCGTTACACCGATAAACTCATCTTT. It specifies CALGEYSYWGMRYTDKLIF.

In regard to this clone: A far more abundant clone sits one base away, making this likely a read error. V usage is TRDV2 and J usage is TRDJ1; 8 bases line up with TRDD3. The V segment lost 0 bases and the J segment 0 bases; nucleotides outside the gene matches: 5. The CDR3 extends over 16 amino acids. CDR1 and CDR2 from the germline V gene are GEAIGNYY and EKD. The CDR3 coding sequence is TGTGCCTGTGACACCAGCTGGGGGACCTACACCGATAAACTCATCTTT. This encodes CACDTSWGTYTDKLIF.

Remarks on this clone: Other DNA sequences in this sample translate to the same CDR3. This chain connects TRDV1 to TRDJ1; 7 bases map to TRDD3. Germline-derived CDR1 and CDR2 are TSWWSYY and QGS. Trimming at V came to 1 base and at J to 7 bases, leaving 33 bases not matched to a gene. This CDR3 contains 23 residues. CDR3: CALGERLLVPPYWGPGAPFKLIF. The CDR3 nucleotides read TGTGCTCTTGGGGAACGCCTACTTGTTCCGCCGTACTGGGGACCCGGGGCCCCGTTTAAACTCATCTTT.

As regards this clone: This may come from a read error, since a much larger clone is one base off. The chain joins TRDV3 to TRDJ1, with TRDD3 matching over 10 bases. Germline V gives CDR1 TVYSNPD, CDR2 GDNSRS (reference sequence). Trimming at V came to 2 bases and at J to 4 bases, leaving 13 bases not matched to a gene. The length of the CDR3 is 16 residues. CDR3 sequence: CAFSAGALGDLDKLIF. The CDR3 DNA follows: TGTGCCTTTTCCGCCGGGGCACTGGGGGATCTCGATAAACTCATCTTT.

A word on this clone: A read error is possible here, since a much larger clone lies one base away. The V gene is TRDV2, the J gene TRDJ3; 12 bases are shared with TRDD3. The CDR3 loop spans 20 amino acids. The germline gives CDR1 GEAIGNYY, CDR2 EKD. The CDR3 DNA is TGTGCCTGTGACACCGTACTGGGGGATACCCACACCTGTGACACCCGACAGATGTTTTTC. Its translation is CACDTVLGDTHTCDTRQMFF.

This clone was seen more than once but under ten times. This sample includes further DNA sequences coding for the same CDR3. The rearrangement links TRDV2 to TRDJ3, with 9 bases fitting TRDD3. J was trimmed by 0 bases and V by 0 bases; bases with no gene match: 5. The CDR3 sequence is 19 residues long. CDR1 is GEAIGNYY, CDR2 EKD, per germline. The CDR3 DNA reads TGTGCCTGTGACACCGGACTGGGGGACAGCTCCTGGGACACCCGACAGATGTTTTTC. Translated, it gives CACDTGLGDSSWDTRQMFF.

Note on this clone: A clone one base away is much larger, so this may be a read error. The V call is TRDV2, the J call TRDJ3; D is unclear. Germline V gene data show CDR1 as GEAIGNYY and CDR2 as EKD. Trimming removed 0 bases from V and 1 base from J, with 21 bases in between. The CDR3 sequence is 21 residues long. CDR3 DNA sequence: TGTGCCTGTGACACCGCGGAAACTCATCTTAAGGGTTCCTGGGACACCCGACAGATGTTTTTC. The encoded protein is CACDTAETHLKGSWDTRQMFF.

This clone is medium-sized within its sample. V usage is TRDV2 and J usage is TRDJ3, with 12 bases lining up with TRDD3. Germline V gene sequence: CDR1 GEAIGNYY, CDR2 EKD. V shed 0 bases, J shed 3 bases, and the junction held 5 bases outside the gene matches. The CDR3 has 19 residues. CDR3 coding DNA: TGTGCCTGTGACACCGTACTGGGGGATACAAGCTGGGACACCCGACAGATGTTTTTC. Its translation: CACDTVLGDTSWDTRQMFF.